These 29 T cell receptor beta chains share one sample of origin, sequenced in a study of CD8 T cells in Susac syndrome (dated by TCRdb to the late 2010s). Library prep was done by the immunoSEQ multiplex PCR assay. RNA was extracted with the RNeasy kit and about 0.5 to 1 ug was reverse transcribed using random hexamers. The raw public reads went through TCRdb reprocessing: fastp at Q25, MiXCR clone calling, in-frame beta chains kept. Duplicate CDR3 protein sequences are folded into a single record with the most common DNA and genes. Present in this sample are 150,000 to 200,000 distinct CDR3 sequences, nearly 97% of which were seen just once. The biggest ten clones account for 0.098% of the sample. Sequenced input: CD4+ T cells from PBMCs. These receptors came from a human donor with Susac syndrome.

V gene TRBV6-6 combines with J gene TRBJ2-1; no clear D gene. The germline CDR1 and CDR2 sequences are MNHNY and SVGAGI (reference sequence). Trimming removed 7 bases at V and 0 bases at J, with 7 bases between. This CDR3 has 13 residues. CDR3 in DNA: TGTGCCAGCATCAAAGGCTCCTACAATGAGCAGTTCTTC. Protein: CASIKGSYNEQFF.

J is TRBJ2-1 and V is TRBV19; 7 nucleotides align to TRBD2. There are 13 residues in the CDR3. Germline CDR1 reads LNHDA; CDR2 reads SQIVND (reference sequence). V lost 7 bases and J lost 8; bases outside the gene matches: 8. In DNA form, the CDR3 reads TGTGCCAGTACCACCGACGGGGGGTATGAGCAGTTCTTC. Amino acid sequence: CASTTDGGYEQFF.

The genes are TRBV5-1 and TRBJ1-1; 8 nucleotides agree with TRBD1. Per the germline V gene, CDR1 is SGHRS and CDR2 is YFSETQ. This CDR3 contains 14 residues. Losses at the gene ends were 4 bases for V and 6 bases for J; bases not matched to a gene: 8. The CDR3 is CASSGAGQGSEAFF. As DNA, the CDR3 is TGCGCCAGCAGCGGCGCCGGACAGGGATCTGAAGCTTTCTTT.

The CDR3 loop reads CAAETQYF. CDR3 DNA sequence: TGTGCCGCGGAGACCCAGTACTTC. The chain employs TRBV30 and TRBJ2-5, with D hard to call. Germline values: CDR1 GTSNPN, CDR2 SVGIG (reference sequence). With 8 bases removed from V and 5 bases from J, the gap between germline ends came to 3 bases. This CDR3 region has 8 residues.

The gene calls are TRBV4-1 and TRBJ2-7; perhaps TRBD1 as D (6 bases). Germline CDR1 and CDR2: MGHRA and YSYEKL. V gave up 2 bases and J gave up 4 bases, with 12 bases separating them. This CDR3 comprises 14 residues. CDR3 sequence (DNA): TGCGCCAGCAGCCAACTCACAGGGCGTTACGAGCAGTACTTC. This gives the protein CASSQLTGRYEQYF.

The chain combines TRBV12-3 or TRBV12-4 with TRBJ2-2; 7 positions match TRBD1. CDR3 length: 15 amino acids. V shed 7 bases, J shed 7 bases, and the junction held 12 bases outside the gene matches. The DNA of the CDR3 is TGTGCCAGCACAAGACAGGGTAACGTCGTCGGGGAGCTGTTTTTT. Translation: CASTRQGNVVGELFF.

The V and J genes are TRBV4-3 and TRBJ2-7; D perhaps matches TRBD1 (5 bases). Trimming removed 0 bases at V and 2 bases at J, with 14 bases between. Germline V lookup: CDR1 LGHNA, CDR2 YSLEER. The CDR3 runs 16 residues. As DNA, the CDR3 is TGCGCCAGCAGCCAAGATGGGGCAGGGATCGCCTACGAGCAGTACTTC. Amino acids: CASSQDGAGIAYEQYF.

The V call is TRBV30, the J call TRBJ1-6; D remains unclear. Germline-derived CDR1 and CDR2 are GTSNPN and SVGIG (reference sequence). The CDR3 loop spans 15 amino acids. Trimming removed 4 bases from V and 10 bases from J, with 20 bases in between. CDR3 in DNA: TGTGCCTGGACGCCAGCCTCCCTTGGCGGCTCACCCCTCCACTTT. As protein: CAWTPASLGGSPLHF. The whole variable domain, filled in from reference TRBV30 and TRBJ1-6, reads SQTIHQWPATLVQPVGSPLSLECTVEGTSNPNLYWYRQAAGRGLQLLFYSVGIGQISSEVPQNLSASRPQDRQFILSSKKLLLSDSGFYLCAWTPASLGGSPLHFGNGTRLTVT.

V usage is TRBV7-9 and J usage is TRBJ2-2; D uncertain. This CDR3 region has 11 residues. V lost 5 bases to trimming and J lost 9 bases, with 7 bases between them. Germline V lookup: CDR1 SEHNR, CDR2 FQNEAQ (reference sequence). Here the CDR3 reads CASSPLRELFF. The CDR3 nucleotides are TGTGCCAGCAGCCCCCTGCGGGAGCTGTTTTTT.

V is TRBV7-3 and J is TRBJ2-3, with 9 bases lining up with TRBD1. The CDR3 extends over 13 amino acids. Losses at the gene ends were 5 bases for V and 8 bases for J; bases not matched to a gene: 5. Looked up from germline, CDR1 is SGHTA and CDR2 is FQGTGA. The CDR3 DNA sequence: TGTGCCAGCAGCGGACAGGGGAGTGGTACGCAGTATTTT. Protein: CASSGQGSGTQYF.

This rearrangement joins TRBV12-3 or TRBV12-4 to TRBJ1-6, with a possible D match to TRBD1 (6 bases). This CDR3 comprises 15 residues. Trimming left V 4 bases short and J 6 bases short, with 13 bases between. CDR3 DNA: TGTGCCAGCAGTTCACAGGGTCCCGGTAATTCACCCCTCCACTTT. Protein product: CASSSQGPGNSPLHF.

The V call is TRBV5-4, the J call TRBJ2-7; 7 bases line up with TRBD1. J lost 0 bases, V lost 0 bases, and 3 bases had no gene match. The CDR3 sequence is 15 residues long. Germline CDR1 SGHNT, CDR2 YYREEE (reference sequence). CDR3 bases: TGTGCCAGCAGCTTGGGACAGGGACCCTCCTACGAGCAGTACTTC. It translates to CASSLGQGPSYEQYF.

The V call is TRBV27, the J call TRBJ2-3; 10 bases fit TRBD2. This CDR3 comprises 14 residues. Trimming cost V 9 bases and J 6 bases; bases outside gene matches: 9. The germline V gene encodes CDR1 MNHEY and CDR2 SMNVEV (reference sequence). The CDR3 bases are TGTGCCAGTAGGACTAGCGGATCATGGGATACGCAGTATTTT. Amino acids: CASRTSGSWDTQYF.

The genes are TRBV11-2 and TRBJ2-2, with 8 nucleotides matching TRBD1. CDR1 is SGHAT and CDR2 is FQNNGV in the germline V gene. The CDR3 has 17 amino acids. Losses at the gene ends were 5 bases for V and 1 base for J; bases not matched to a gene: 9. The CDR3 coding sequence is TGTGCCAGCAGCGGTCTCTCCGGGACAGGGAACACCGGGGAGCTGTTTTTT. It specifies CASSGLSGTGNTGELFF.

This chain uses TRBV5-6 with TRBJ2-7; D perhaps matches TRBD1 (5 bases). The CDR3 sequence is 13 residues long. CDR1 is SGHDT and CDR2 is YYEEEE in the germline V gene. The V end lost 7 bases, the J end lost 3 bases, and 14 bases lay between the germline ends. The CDR3 here is CASASPGNYEQYF. The CDR3 nucleotides read TGTGCCAGCGCTTCTCCAGGGAACTACGAGCAGTACTTC. Drawing the rest from reference TRBV5-6 and TRBJ2-7, the complete variable domain is DAGVTQSPTHLIKTRGQQVTLRCSPKSGHDTVSWYQQALGQGPQFIFQYYEEEERQRGNFPDRFSGHQFPNYSSELNVNALLLGDSALYLCASASPGNYEQYFGPGTRLTVT.

This clonotype was counted once. CDR3 amino acids: CASSQDRLGTFASNNYGYTF. DNA of the CDR3: TGCGCCAGCAGCCAAGATCGTCTGGGGACCTTTGCCTCGAACAACTATGGCTACACCTTC. The genes are TRBV4-3 and TRBJ1-2; D may be TRBD1 (5 bases). The CDR3 extends over 20 amino acids. The V gene's germline CDR1 is LGHNA and CDR2 YSLEER. Trimming pared 0 bases from V and 2 bases from J, leaving 25 bases between.

This chain uses TRBV11-2 with TRBJ2-5, with TRBD1 identical over 8 bases. The germline CDR1 and CDR2 sequences are SGHAT and FQNNGV. V was clipped by 5 bases and J by 3 bases; unmatched bases: 5. This CDR3 contains 14 residues. In DNA, the CDR3 is TGTGCCAGCAGCGTAACGACAGGGGAAGAGACCCAGTACTTC. It is translated as CASSVTTGEETQYF. The complete variable domain, with remaining parts taken from reference TRBV11-2 and TRBJ2-5, reads EAGVAQSPRYKIIEKRQSVAFWCNPISGHATLYWYQQILGQGPKLLIQFQNNGVVDDSQLPKDRFSAERLKGVDSTLKIQPAKLEDSAVYLCASSVTTGEETQYFGPGTRLLVL.

This sequence joins TRBV12-3 or TRBV12-4 and TRBJ1-5; TRBD1 matches at 7 bases. The V gene end was trimmed by 3 bases and the J gene end by 7 bases; junction bases not matched to a gene: 6. The CDR3 totals 14 residues. The DNA of the CDR3 is TGTGCCAGCAGTTTGACAGGGACCCAGCAGCCCCAGCATTTT. Its protein product is CASSLTGTQQPQHF.

The chain uses TRBV19 and TRBJ2-7; no definite D call. Germline CDR1 LNHDA, CDR2 SQIVND (reference sequence). This CDR3 contains 14 residues. V was clipped by 3 bases and J by 3 bases, with 12 bases between them. CDR3 DNA sequence: TGTGCCAGTAGTATGCGGTTCCTCGACTACGAGCAGTACTTC. Translating it yields CASSMRFLDYEQYF.

The chain joins TRBV6-2 or TRBV6-3 to TRBJ2-6; D could derive from TRBD1 or TRBD2 (6 bases each). V dropped 8 bases and J dropped 2 bases, with 16 bases sitting between them. Germline V lookup: CDR1 MNHEY, CDR2 SVGEGT. This CDR3 is 16 amino acids long. As DNA, the CDR3 is TGTGCCAGCCGGCCGGGGGCCTACCCTGGGGCCAACGTCCTGACTTTC. It translates to CASRPGAYPGANVLTF.

This chain connects TRBV6-2 or TRBV6-3 to TRBJ2-5; no clear D. CDR1 is MNHEY, CDR2 SVGEGT, per germline. This CDR3 contains 12 residues. The germline V and J ends were trimmed by 5 bases and 5 bases, with 9 bases remaining between them. The CDR3 spells CASSPNRETQYF. The DNA of the CDR3 is TGTGCCAGCAGTCCAAATCGGGAGACCCAGTACTTC.

V is TRBV9 and J is TRBJ1-4; D is unclear. The CDR3 has 12 amino acids. V lost 2 bases, J lost 7 bases, and 6 bases lay in between. From germline, CDR1 is SGDLS and CDR2 YYNGEE. The CDR3 DNA follows: TGTGCCAGCAGCGTGGCCGGTGAAAAACTGTTTTTT. It translates to CASSVAGEKLFF.

V gene TRBV30 combines with J gene TRBJ1-1, with D maybe TRBD1 (5 bases). Per germline, CDR1 GTSNPN and CDR2 SVGIG (reference sequence). V was trimmed by 5 bases and J by 4 bases, leaving 11 bases between them. The CDR3 is made up of 12 amino acids. CDR3 sequence (DNA): TGTGCCTGGGATGAGAGGGGCACTGAAGCTTTCTTT. This gives the protein CAWDERGTEAFF. The full variable domain, rest sourced from reference TRBV30 and TRBJ1-1, is SQTIHQWPATLVQPVGSPLSLECTVEGTSNPNLYWYRQAAGRGLQLLFYSVGIGQISSEVPQNLSASRPQDRQFILSSKKLLLSDSGFYLCAWDERGTEAFFGQGTRLTVV.

The rearrangement links TRBV4-1 to TRBJ2-3, with no clear D. The length of the CDR3 is 12 residues. Germline lookup yields CDR1 MGHRA and CDR2 YSYEKL. The V and J ends lost 5 bases and 3 bases respectively, with 6 bases between them. DNA of the CDR3: TGCGCCAGCAGCACCCTTACAGATACGCAGTATTTT. This encodes CASSTLTDTQYF.

This chain uses TRBV27 with TRBJ1-3; 8 positions match TRBD1. The CDR3 covers 14 residues. The germline CDR1 and CDR2 sequences are MNHEY and SMNVEV (reference sequence). V shed 6 bases, J shed 4 bases, and the junction held 5 bases outside the gene matches. CDR3 sequence: CASRGQGEGNTIYF. The CDR3 DNA reads TGTGCCAGCAGAGGACAGGGTGAGGGAAACACCATATATTTT.

The genes are TRBV30 and TRBJ2-7, with D possibly matching TRBD2 (7 bases). CDR1 and CDR2 (germline): GTSNPN, SVGIG (reference sequence). V was shortened by 2 bases and J by 11 bases, with 13 bases between the two germline ends. The CDR3 has 11 amino acids. The CDR3 is CAWSTTGREYF. CDR3 nucleotide sequence: TGTGCCTGGAGTACAACAGGGAGGGAGTACTTC. Supplemented by reference TRBV30 and TRBJ2-7, the full variable domain reads SQTIHQWPATLVQPVGSPLSLECTVEGTSNPNLYWYRQAAGRGLQLLFYSVGIGQISSEVPQNLSASRPQDRQFILSSKKLLLSDSGFYLCAWSTTGREYFGPGTRLTVT.

The chain combines TRBV10-3 with TRBJ2-2, with D uncertain. This CDR3 is 13 amino acids long. The V gene lost 0 bases and the J gene lost 5 bases, with 4 bases spanning the gap. Per the germline V gene, CDR1 is ENHRY and CDR2 is SYGVKD. The CDR3 loop reads CAISESPTGELFF. Written as DNA, the CDR3 is TGTGCCATCAGTGAGTCGCCGACCGGGGAGCTGTTTTTT.

The chain joins TRBV28 to TRBJ1-6; TRBD1 might be the D (5 bases). The V end was cut by 4 bases, the J end by 1 base, with 11 bases between. There are 16 residues in the CDR3. Germline V lookup: CDR1 MDHEN, CDR2 SYDVKM. CDR3 residues: CASSSSRGSYNSPLHF. In DNA form, the CDR3 reads TGTGCCAGCAGTTCCTCCCGGGGGTCCTATAATTCACCCCTCCACTTT.

The chain has TRBV9 and TRBJ2-2; 10 bases agree with TRBD2. The CDR3 spans 16 residues. Germline values: CDR1 SGDLS, CDR2 YYNGEE. The junction had 1 base not matched to a gene; V was cut back by 0 bases and J by 2 bases. This CDR3 is CASSVALAGNTGELFF. The CDR3 DNA reads TGTGCCAGCAGCGTAGCACTAGCGGGAAACACCGGGGAGCTGTTTTTT.